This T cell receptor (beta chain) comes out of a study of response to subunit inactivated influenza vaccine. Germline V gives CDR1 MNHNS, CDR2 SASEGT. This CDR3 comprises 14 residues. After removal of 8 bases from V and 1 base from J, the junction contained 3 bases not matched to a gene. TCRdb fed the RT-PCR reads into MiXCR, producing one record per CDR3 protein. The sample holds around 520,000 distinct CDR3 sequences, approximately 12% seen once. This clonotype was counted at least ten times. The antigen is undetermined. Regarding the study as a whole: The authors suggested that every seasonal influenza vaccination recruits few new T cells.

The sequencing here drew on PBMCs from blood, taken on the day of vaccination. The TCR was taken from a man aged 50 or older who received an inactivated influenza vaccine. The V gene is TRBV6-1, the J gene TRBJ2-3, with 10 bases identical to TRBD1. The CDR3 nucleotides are TGTGCCAGCCACGACAGGGGGCGCACAGATACGCAGTATTTT. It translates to CASHDRGRTDTQYF.